This T cell receptor beta chain was sequenced for a study of blood T cell repertoires in COVID-19. Using immunoSEQ multiplex PCR, the repertoire was profiled, and TCRdb retains in-frame clones only, with some absent. The sample shows some 160,000 clones, roughly four fifths of them seen only once. V shed 4 bases and J shed 0 bases, with 16 bases lying between them. Germline V gene lookup returns CDR1 SNHLY and CDR2 FYNNEI. The CDR3 extends over 18 amino acids. This receptor was obtained from a man aged 70-80 years who had recovered from COVID-19. Sequenced input: peripheral blood. The chain links TRBV2 to TRBJ2-6, with D possibly matching TRBD1 (5 bases). Written as DNA, the CDR3 is TGTGCCAGCAGTGGTGGGGCAGGAGAAACCTCTGGGGCCAACGTCCTGACTTTC. Encoded protein: CASSGGAGETSGANVLTF.